This T cell receptor (beta chain) was recovered during a study of early T cells in non-severe SARS-CoV-2 infection. Study information: The sequenced material was bulk RNA from unsorted whole blood, and its chains were unpaired.

General study results and limits: In VDJdb matching, anti-spike CD8 responses were favored while private and CD4 specificities went missing.

This clonotype was seen ten or more times. What it binds is unknown. The CDR3 loop spans 13 amino acids. Germline loops: CDR1 ENHRY, CDR2 SYGVKD. The V and J ends lost 5 bases and 0 bases respectively, with 8 bases between them. The library protocol tagged individual cDNA molecules with unique molecular identifiers. TCRdb re-called the 5' RACE reads with MiXCR, one entry per CDR3 protein. The sample lists approximately 77,000 distinct CDR3 sequences, less than 5.5% occurring once. This TCR was recovered from an adult who was a healthcare worker with PCR-confirmed SARS-CoV-2 infection or an uninfected control (not recorded which). The source was whole blood, collected at baseline. The chain has TRBV10-3 and TRBJ2-7; D remains unclear. CDR3 amino acids: CAISPPVSYEQYF. The CDR3 bases are TGTGCCATCAGTCCTCCAGTCTCCTACGAGCAGTACTTC.